This T cell receptor (beta chain) was identified during a study of T cell repertoires in cytomegalovirus infection. Whole-study findings and limits: Predominance within the ex vivo response was attributable to HLA-C-restricted CMV-specific TCR beta clonotypes.

With respect to this clonotype: Antigen specificity is unknown.

The CDR3 loop spans 15 amino acids. V was trimmed by 2 bases and J by 10 bases, leaving 20 bases between them. Germline loops: CDR1 MNHGY, CDR2 SAAAGT. Each CDR3 protein gets one entry after TCRdb re-called the reads with MiXCR. Of about 830,000 distinct CDR3 sequences in the sample, approximately 30% were seen once. The specimen comprised cultured CD8+ T cells from PBMCs, sampled from culture after CMV antigen stimulation. The sequence was obtained from a human donor in good health (CMV status not recorded). Some clones in this sample may be carry-over from other donors' samples. The chain is built from TRBV6-8 and TRBJ1-1; D is perhaps TRBD1 (5 bases). CDR3 loop: CASSYNLYGTTGAFF. DNA of the CDR3: TGTGCCAGCAGTTACAACCTCTACGGGACGACGGGAGCTTTCTTT.